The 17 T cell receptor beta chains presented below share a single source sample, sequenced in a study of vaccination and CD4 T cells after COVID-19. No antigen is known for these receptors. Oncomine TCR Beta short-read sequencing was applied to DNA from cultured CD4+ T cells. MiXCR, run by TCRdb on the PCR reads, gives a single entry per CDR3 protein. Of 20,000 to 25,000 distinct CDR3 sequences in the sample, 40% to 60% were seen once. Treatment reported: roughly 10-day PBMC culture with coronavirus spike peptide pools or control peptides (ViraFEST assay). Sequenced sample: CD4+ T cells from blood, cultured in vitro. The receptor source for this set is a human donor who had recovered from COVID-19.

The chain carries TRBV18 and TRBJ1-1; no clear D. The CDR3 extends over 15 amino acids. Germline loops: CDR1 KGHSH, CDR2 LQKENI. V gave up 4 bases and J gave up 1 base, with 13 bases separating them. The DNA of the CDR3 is TGTGCCAGCTCACGGGGTTACGACGGGAACACTGAAGCTTTCTTT. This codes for CASSRGYDGNTEAFF. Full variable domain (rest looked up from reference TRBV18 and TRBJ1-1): NAGVMQNPRHLVRRRGQEARLRCSPMKGHSHVYWYRQLPEEGLKFMVYLQKENIIDESGMPKERFSAEFPKEGPSILRIQQVVRGDSAAYFCASSRGYDGNTEAFFGQGTRLTVV.

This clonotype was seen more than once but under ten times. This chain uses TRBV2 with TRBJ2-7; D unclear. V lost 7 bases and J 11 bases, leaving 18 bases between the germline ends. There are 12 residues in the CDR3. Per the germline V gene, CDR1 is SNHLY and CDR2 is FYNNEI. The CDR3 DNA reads TGTGCCAGCACAGCTTGGACCTTTAGGGAGTACTTC. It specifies CASTAWTFREYF.

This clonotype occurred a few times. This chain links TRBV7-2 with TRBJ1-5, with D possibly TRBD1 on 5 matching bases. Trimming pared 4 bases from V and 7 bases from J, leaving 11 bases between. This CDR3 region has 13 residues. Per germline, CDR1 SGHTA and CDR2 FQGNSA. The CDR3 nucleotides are TGTGCCAGCAGCTCCCAGGGCAGGCAGCCCCAGCATTTT. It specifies CASSSQGRQPQHF.

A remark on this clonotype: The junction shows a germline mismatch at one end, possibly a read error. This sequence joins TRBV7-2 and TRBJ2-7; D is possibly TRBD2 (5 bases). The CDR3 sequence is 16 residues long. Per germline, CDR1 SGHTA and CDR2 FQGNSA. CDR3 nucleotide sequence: TGTGCCAGCAGCTTTACTGGTGGAGGAGGTCCTTACGAACAGTACTTC. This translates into CASSFTGGGGPYEQYF. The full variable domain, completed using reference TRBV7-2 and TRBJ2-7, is GAGVSQSPSNKVTEKGKDVELRCDPISGHTALYWYRQSLGQGLEFLIYFQGNSAPDKSGLPSDRFSAERTGGSVSTLTIQRTQQEDSAVYLCASSFTGGGGPYEQYFGPGTRLTVT.

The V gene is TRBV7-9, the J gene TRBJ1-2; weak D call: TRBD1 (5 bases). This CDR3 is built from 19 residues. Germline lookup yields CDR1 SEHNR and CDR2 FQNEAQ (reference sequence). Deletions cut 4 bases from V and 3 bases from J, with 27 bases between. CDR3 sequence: CASSSSAPGRTSFYYGYTF. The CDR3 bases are TGTGCCAGCAGCTCTAGCGCACCGGGACGGACTTCGTTTTACTATGGCTACACCTTC.

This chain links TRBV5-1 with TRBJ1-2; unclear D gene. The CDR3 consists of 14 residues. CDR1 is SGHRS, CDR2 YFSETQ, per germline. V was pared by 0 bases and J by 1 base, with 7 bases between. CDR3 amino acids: CASSLDEVNYGYTF. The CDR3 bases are TGCGCCAGCAGCTTGGATGAGGTTAACTATGGCTACACCTTC. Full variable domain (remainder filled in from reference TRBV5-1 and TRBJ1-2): KAGVTQTPRYLIKTRGQQVTLSCSPISGHRSVSWYQQTPGQGLQFLFEYFSETQRNKGNFPGRFSGRQFSNSRSEMNVSTLELGDSALYLCASSLDEVNYGYTFGSGTRLTVV.

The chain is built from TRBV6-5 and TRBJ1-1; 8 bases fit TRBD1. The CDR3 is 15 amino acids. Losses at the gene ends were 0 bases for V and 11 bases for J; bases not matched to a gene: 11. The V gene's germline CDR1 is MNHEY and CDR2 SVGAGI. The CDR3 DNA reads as TGTGCCAGCAGTTACTCTGGGACAGGCGATCGAGGGGCTTTCTTT. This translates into CASSYSGTGDRGAFF.

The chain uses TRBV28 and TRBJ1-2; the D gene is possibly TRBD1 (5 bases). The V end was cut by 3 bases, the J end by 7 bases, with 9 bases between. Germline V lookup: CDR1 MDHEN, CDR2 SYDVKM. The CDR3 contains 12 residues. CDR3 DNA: TGTGCCAGCAGTTTTGGGACGAGTGGCTACACCTTC. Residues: CASSFGTSGYTF.

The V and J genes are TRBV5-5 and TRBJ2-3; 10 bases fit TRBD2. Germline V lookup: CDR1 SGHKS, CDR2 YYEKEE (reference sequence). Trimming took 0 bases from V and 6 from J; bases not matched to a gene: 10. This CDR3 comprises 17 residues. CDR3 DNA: TGTGCCAGCAGCTTGGTTGGGGCTAGCGGGAGTTTTGATACGCAGTATTTT. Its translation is CASSLVGASGSFDTQYF.

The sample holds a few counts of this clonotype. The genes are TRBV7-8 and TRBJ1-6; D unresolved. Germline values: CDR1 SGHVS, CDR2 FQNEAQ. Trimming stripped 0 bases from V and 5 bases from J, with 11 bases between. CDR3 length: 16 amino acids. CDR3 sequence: CASSLALRADNSPLHF. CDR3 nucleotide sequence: TGTGCCAGCAGCTTAGCGCTGAGGGCCGATAATTCACCCCTCCACTTT.

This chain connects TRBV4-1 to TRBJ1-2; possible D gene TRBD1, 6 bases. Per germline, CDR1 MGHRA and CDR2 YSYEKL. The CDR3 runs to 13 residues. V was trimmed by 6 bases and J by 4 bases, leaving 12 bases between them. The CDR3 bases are TGCGCCAGCAGACAGGGCACCCGCTATGGCTACACCTTC. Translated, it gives CASRQGTRYGYTF.

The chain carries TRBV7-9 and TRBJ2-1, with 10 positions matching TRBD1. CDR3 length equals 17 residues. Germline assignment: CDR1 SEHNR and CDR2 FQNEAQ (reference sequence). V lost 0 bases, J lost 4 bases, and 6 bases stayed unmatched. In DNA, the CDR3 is TGTGCCAGCAGCTTAGCCCGGGGACAGGGGCTTTACAATGAGCAGTTCTTC. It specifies CASSLARGQGLYNEQFF.

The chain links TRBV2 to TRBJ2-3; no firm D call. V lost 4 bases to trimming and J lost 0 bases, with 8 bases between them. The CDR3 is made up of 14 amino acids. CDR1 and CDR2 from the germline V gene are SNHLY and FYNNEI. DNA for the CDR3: TGTGCCAGCAGTGTGGGTTCGAGCACAGATACGCAGTATTTT. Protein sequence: CASSVGSSTDTQYF.

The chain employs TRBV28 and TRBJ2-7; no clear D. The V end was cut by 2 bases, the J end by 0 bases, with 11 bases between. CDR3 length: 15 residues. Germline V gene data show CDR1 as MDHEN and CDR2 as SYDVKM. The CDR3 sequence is CASSLSSSGSYEQYF. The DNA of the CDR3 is TGTGCCAGCAGTTTAAGTAGTTCGGGCTCCTACGAGCAGTACTTC.

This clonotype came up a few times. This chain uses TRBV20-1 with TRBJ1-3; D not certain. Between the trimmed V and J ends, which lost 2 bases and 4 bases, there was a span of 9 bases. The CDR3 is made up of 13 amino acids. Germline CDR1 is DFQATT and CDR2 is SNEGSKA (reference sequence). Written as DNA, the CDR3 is TGCAGTGCTAGACAATCCCAAGGAAACACCATATATTTT. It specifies CSARQSQGNTIYF.

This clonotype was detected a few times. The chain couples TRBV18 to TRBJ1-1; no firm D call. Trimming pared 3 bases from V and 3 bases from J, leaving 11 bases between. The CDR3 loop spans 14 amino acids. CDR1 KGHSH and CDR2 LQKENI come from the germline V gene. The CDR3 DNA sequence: TGTGCCAGCTCACCTCTGGGCGCGGACACTGAAGCTTTCTTT. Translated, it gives CASSPLGADTEAFF.

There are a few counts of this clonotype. Here the CDR3 reads CASSYGGGGRGNEQFF. The CDR3 DNA reads as TGTGCCAGCAGTTACGGGGGCGGGGGCCGGGGGAATGAGCAGTTCTTC. The chain uses TRBV6-5 and TRBJ2-1; D is perhaps TRBD2 (7 bases). The CDR3 length is 16 residues. CDR1 is MNHEY and CDR2 is SVGAGI in the germline V gene. V was shortened by 2 bases and J by 7 bases, with 18 bases between the two germline ends.